The sequence of this T cell receptor beta chain was determined in a study of regulatory T cells in long-lasting Graves disease. Time point indicated: newly diagnosed GD, antithyroid drugs for less than 3 months. Preparation of the TCR library used RNA extracted from PBMCs. The table lists this clonotype with a few counts. Assembly of TCR beta libraries relied on iRepertoire HTBI primers together with Arm-PCR of CDR3 regions. TCRdb reprocessed the multiplex PCR reads via MiXCR and lists one record per CDR3 protein. The sample has about 620,000 distinct CDR3 sequences; less than 20% are singletons. The germline V gene has CDR1 DFQATT and CDR2 SNEGSKA (reference sequence). Trimming pared 1 base from V and 4 bases from J, leaving 11 bases between. CDR3 length: 14 amino acids. Another study also made use of these data, one on T cells in Graves' hyperthyroidism and ophthalmopathy.

The sequencing here drew on peripheral blood mononuclear cells (PBMCs), taken at new diagnosis, from a patient treated with antithyroid drugs. The TCR sequence derives from a woman in her twenties or thirties with Graves disease. The chain combines TRBV20-1 with TRBJ2-1, with a possible D match to TRBD2 (7 bases). For the CDR3, the DNA is TGCAGTGCTAGAGGGGGGCGGGGGTACAATGAGCAGTTCTTC. This translates into CSARGGRGYNEQFF.